The 9 T cell receptor beta chains given below trace back to one sample, sequenced in a study of CD8+CD57+ T cells in acquired aplastic anemia. Using genomic DNA as the template, TCR beta VDJ and CDR3 profiling was carried out. Each CDR3 protein gets one entry after TCRdb re-called the reads with MiXCR. The sample holds approximately 190,000 distinct CDR3 sequences, about 64% seen once. The sequenced sample consisted of sorted CD4+, CD8+, or CD8+CD57+ T cells (not recorded which) from PBMCs. The receptors originated from a human donor with severe aplastic anemia or a healthy control (not recorded which).

The chain is built from TRBV5-1 and TRBJ2-7; TRBD2 agrees at 15 bases. Germline CDR1 SGHRS, CDR2 YFSETQ. V trimming: 4 bases; J trimming: 4 bases; junction bases outside the gene matches: 6. The CDR3 has 16 amino acids. The CDR3 DNA reads TGCGCCAGCAGCGCGGGACTAGCGGGGGGCGCTTACGAGCAGTACTTC. It codes for CASSAGLAGGAYEQYF.

The chain recombines TRBV6-1 with TRBJ1-2, with D possibly TRBD1 on 6 matching bases. Trimming stripped 5 bases from V and 2 bases from J, with 12 bases between. Germline V gene data show CDR1 as MNHNS and CDR2 as SASEGT. This CDR3 comprises 14 residues. DNA for the CDR3: TGTGCCAGCAGTCCGACAGGTTCGAACTATGGCTACACCTTC. This sequence encodes CASSPTGSNYGYTF.

This clonotype was counted many times. This chain joins TRBV12-3 or TRBV12-4 and TRBJ2-7; TRBD1 aligns across 8 bases. The junction had 9 bases not matched to a gene; V was cut back by 8 bases and J by 3 bases. The CDR3 sequence is 14 residues long. For the CDR3, the DNA is TGTGCCAGCGGCAAAGGGACAGGCATCTACGAGCAGTACTTC. This codes for CASGKGTGIYEQYF.

This chain connects TRBV7-6 to TRBJ1-4; D is unresolved. V lost 0 bases and J 7 bases, leaving 6 bases between the germline ends. The CDR3 covers 13 residues. Germline values: CDR1 SGHVS, CDR2 FNYEAQ. The CDR3 bases are TGTGCCAGCAGCTTAGCGGGTGGTGAAAAACTGTTTTTT. Residues: CASSLAGGEKLFF.

Note on this clonotype: This clone may be a read error of a much larger clone one base away. This chain links TRBV12-3 or TRBV12-4 with TRBJ2-1; 7 bases align to TRBD1. The CDR3 is 13 amino acids. The CDR3 reads CAVAGTAYNERFF. In nucleotides, the CDR3 is TGTGCCGTAGCCGGGACAGCCTACAATGAGCGGTTCTTC.

This clonotype turned up a few times. The chain uses TRBV7-2 and TRBJ2-5, with 7 bases aligning to TRBD2. The J segment lost 5 bases and the V segment lost 4 bases, leaving 7 bases of the junction unmatched. Germline V gene data show CDR1 as SGHTA and CDR2 as FQGNSA. The CDR3 is 14 residues long. The CDR3 region has the DNA TGTGCCAGCAGCTCATACTCCGGGGGGGAGACCCAGTACTTC. It encodes CASSSYSGGETQYF.

The V and J genes are TRBV12-3 or TRBV12-4 and TRBJ1-1, with unresolved D. Trimming left V 2 bases short and J 3 bases short, with 13 bases between. CDR3 size: 15 residues. CDR3 bases: TGTGCCAGCAGTTTATCTTACGGCGGGGACACTGAAGCTTTCTTT. Protein product: CASSLSYGGDTEAFF.

There are many counts of this clonotype. The rearrangement uses TRBV19 and TRBJ2-4, with TRBD2 matching over 16 bases. The trim removed 5 bases at V and 0 bases at J, leaving 7 bases unmatched. The CDR3 has 19 residues. CDR1 and CDR2 (germline): LNHDA, SQIVND (reference sequence). The CDR3, as DNA: TGTGCCAGTAGTTCACCGGGACTAGCGGGGGGGCTAGCCAAAAACATTCAGTACTTC. It specifies CASSSPGLAGGLAKNIQYF. Full variable domain (rest looked up from reference TRBV19 and TRBJ2-4): DGGITQSPKYLFRKEGQNVTLSCEQNLNHDAMYWYRQDPGQGLRLIYYSQIVNDFQKGDIAEGYSVSREKKESFPLTVTSAQKNPTAFYLCASSSPGLAGGLAKNIQYFGAGTRLSVL.

The V and J genes are TRBV25-1 and TRBJ2-1, with D maybe TRBD2 (6 bases). Germline assignment: CDR1 MGHDK and CDR2 SYGVNS. This CDR3 spans 16 amino acids. Deletions cut 6 bases from V and 4 bases from J, with 19 bases between. Here the CDR3 DNA reads TGTGCCAGCAGCTCCTCTAGCGCCATTTCATACAATGAGCAGTTCTTC. This gives the protein CASSSSSAISYNEQFF.